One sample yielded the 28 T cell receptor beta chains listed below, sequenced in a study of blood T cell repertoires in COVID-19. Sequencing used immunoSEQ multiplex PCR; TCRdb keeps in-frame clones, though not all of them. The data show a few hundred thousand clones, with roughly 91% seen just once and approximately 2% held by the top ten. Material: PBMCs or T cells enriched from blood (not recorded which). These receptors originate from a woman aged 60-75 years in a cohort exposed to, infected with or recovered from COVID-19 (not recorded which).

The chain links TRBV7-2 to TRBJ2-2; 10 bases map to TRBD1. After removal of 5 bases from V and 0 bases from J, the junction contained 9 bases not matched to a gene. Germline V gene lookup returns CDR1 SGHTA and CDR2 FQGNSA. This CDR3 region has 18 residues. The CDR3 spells CASSLRQGAAPNTGELFF. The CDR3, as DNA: TGTGCCAGCAGCCTTAGACAGGGGGCCGCCCCGAACACCGGGGAGCTGTTTTTT.

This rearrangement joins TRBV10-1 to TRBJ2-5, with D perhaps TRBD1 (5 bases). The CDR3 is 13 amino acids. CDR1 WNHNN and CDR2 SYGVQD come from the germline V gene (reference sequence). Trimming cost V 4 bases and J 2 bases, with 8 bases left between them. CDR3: CASSGTLQETQYF. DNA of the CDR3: TGCGCCAGCAGTGGGACACTTCAAGAGACCCAGTACTTC.

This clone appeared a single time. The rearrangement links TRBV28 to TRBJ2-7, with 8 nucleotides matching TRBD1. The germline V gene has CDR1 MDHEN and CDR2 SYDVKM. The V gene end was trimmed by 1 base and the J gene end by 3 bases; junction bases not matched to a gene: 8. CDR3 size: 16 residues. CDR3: CASSLSRQGIHYEQYF. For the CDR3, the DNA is TGTGCCAGCAGTTTATCCCGACAGGGGATTCACTACGAGCAGTACTTC. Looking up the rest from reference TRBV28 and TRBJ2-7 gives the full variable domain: DVKVTQSSRYLVKRTGEKVFLECVQDMDHENMFWYRQDPGLGLRLIYFSYDVKMKEKGDIPEGYSVSREKKERFSLILESASTNQTSMYLCASSLSRQGIHYEQYFGPGTRLTVT.

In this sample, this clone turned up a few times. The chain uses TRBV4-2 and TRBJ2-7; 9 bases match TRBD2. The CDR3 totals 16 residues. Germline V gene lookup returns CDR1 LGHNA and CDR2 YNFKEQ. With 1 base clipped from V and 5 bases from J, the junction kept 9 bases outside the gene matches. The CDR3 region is CASSQGIAGEQHEQYF. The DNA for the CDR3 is TGTGCCAGCAGCCAAGGGATAGCGGGAGAACAGCACGAGCAGTACTTC.

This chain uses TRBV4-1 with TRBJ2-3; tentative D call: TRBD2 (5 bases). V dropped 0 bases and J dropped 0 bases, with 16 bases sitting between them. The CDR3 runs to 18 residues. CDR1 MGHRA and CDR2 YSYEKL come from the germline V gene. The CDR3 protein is CASSQEWVGSGSTDTQYF. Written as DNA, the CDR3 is TGCGCCAGCAGCCAAGAGTGGGTAGGGAGCGGTAGCACAGATACGCAGTATTTT.

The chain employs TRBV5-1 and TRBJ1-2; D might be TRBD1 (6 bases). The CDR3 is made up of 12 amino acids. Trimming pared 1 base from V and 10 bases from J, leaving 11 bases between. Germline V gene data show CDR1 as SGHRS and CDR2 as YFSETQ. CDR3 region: CASSLSDRSYTF. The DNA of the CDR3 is TGCGCCAGCAGCTTGTCCGACAGGTCCTACACCTTC.

The CDR3: CASSETSMLSNSPLHF. The CDR3 region has the DNA TGTGCCAGCAGTGAAACCTCTATGCTCTCAAATTCACCCCTCCACTTT. The chain is built from TRBV2 and TRBJ1-6; the D is unclear. Looked up from germline, CDR1 is SNHLY and CDR2 is FYNNEI. CDR3 length: 16 amino acids. Trimming took off 2 bases at V and 7 bases at J, with 15 bases between the two ends. The whole variable domain, filled in from reference TRBV2 and TRBJ1-6, reads EPEVTQTPSHQVTQMGQEVILRCVPISNHLYFYWYRQILGQKVEFLVSFYNNEISEKSEIFDDQFSVERPDGSNFTLKIRSTKLEDSAMYFCASSETSMLSNSPLHFGNGTRLTVT.

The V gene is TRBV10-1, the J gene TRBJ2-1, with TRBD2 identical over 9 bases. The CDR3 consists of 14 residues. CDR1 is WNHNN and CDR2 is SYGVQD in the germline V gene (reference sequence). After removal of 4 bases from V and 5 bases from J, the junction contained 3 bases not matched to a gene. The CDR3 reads CASSGLAGNNEQFF. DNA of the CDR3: TGCGCCAGCAGTGGGCTAGCGGGAAACAATGAGCAGTTCTTC.

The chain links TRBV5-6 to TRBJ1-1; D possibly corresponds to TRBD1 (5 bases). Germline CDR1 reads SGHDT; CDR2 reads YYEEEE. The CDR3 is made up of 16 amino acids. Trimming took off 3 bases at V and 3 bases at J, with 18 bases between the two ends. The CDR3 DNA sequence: TGTGCCAGCAGCTCAGTCGGGGGAAGAGGGGACACTGAAGCTTTCTTT. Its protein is CASSSVGGRGDTEAFF.

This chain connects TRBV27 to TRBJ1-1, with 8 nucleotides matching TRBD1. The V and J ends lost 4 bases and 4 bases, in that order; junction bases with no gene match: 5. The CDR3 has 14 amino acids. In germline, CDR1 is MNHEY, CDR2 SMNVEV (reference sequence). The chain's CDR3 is CASSSSTGGTEAFF. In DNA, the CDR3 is TGTGCCAGCAGTTCCTCCACAGGGGGCACTGAAGCTTTCTTT.

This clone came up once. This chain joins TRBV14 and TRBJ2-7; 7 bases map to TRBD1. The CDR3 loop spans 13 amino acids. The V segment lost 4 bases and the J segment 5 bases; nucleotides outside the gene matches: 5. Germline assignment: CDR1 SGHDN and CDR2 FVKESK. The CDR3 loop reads CASSRQGFNEQYF. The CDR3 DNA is TGTGCCAGCAGCCGACAGGGTTTCAACGAGCAGTACTTC.

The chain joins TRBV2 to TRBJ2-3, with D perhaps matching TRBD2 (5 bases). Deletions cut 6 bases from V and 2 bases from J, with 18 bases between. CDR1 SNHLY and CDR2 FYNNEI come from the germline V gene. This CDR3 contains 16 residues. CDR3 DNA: TGTGCCAGCAGCTTTCCCGTCCCTCGGGACACAGATACGCAGTATTTT. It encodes CASSFPVPRDTDTQYF.

CDR3 nucleotides: TGTGCCAGCAACGACTTTTATAATGAGCAGTTCTTC. This translates into CASNDFYNEQFF. This sequence joins TRBV21-1 and TRBJ2-1; the D call in the table, TRBD2, was not verified against the DNA. TRBV21-1 is termed a pseudogene. The CDR3 extends over 12 amino acids.

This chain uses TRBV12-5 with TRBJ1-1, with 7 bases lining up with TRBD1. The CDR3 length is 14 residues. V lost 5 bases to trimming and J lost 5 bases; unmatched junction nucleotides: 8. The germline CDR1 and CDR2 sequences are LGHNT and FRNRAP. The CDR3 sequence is CASGPRQGTTEAFF. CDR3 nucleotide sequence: TGTGCTAGTGGTCCACGACAGGGAACGACTGAAGCTTTCTTT.

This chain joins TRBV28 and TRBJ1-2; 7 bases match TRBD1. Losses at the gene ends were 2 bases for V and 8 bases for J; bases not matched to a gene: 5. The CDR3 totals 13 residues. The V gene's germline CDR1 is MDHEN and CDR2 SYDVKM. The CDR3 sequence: CASSLGDRGGYTF. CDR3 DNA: TGTGCCAGCAGTTTAGGGGACAGAGGCGGCTACACCTTC.

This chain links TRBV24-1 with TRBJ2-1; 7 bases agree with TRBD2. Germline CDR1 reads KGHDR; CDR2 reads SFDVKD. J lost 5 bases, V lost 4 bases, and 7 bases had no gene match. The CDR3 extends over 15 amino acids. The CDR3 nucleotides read TGTGCCACCAGTGACACCAGACTAGCCGACAATGAGCAGTTCTTC. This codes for CATSDTRLADNEQFF.

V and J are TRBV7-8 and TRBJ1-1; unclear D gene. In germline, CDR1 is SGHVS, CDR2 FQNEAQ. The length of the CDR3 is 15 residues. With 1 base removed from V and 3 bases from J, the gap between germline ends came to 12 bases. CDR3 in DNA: TGTGCCAGCAGCTTAGACTCTCTACTTGACACTGAAGCTTTCTTT. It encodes CASSLDSLLDTEAFF.

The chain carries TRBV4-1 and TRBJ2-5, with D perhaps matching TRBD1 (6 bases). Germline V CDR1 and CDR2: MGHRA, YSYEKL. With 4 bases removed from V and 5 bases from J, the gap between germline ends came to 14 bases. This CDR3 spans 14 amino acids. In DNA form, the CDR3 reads TGCGCCAGCAGCCTACAGGGCCTGAGGGAGACCCAGTACTTC. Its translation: CASSLQGLRETQYF.

The CDR3 loop reads CASSQGTSWANEQFF. Written as DNA, the CDR3 is TGTGCCAGCAGCCAAGGGACTAGTTGGGCCAATGAGCAGTTCTTC. This chain connects TRBV14 to TRBJ2-1, with 7 bases that match TRBD2. The CDR3 has 15 residues. Germline V gene data show CDR1 as SGHDN and CDR2 as FVKESK. V lost 1 base, J lost 6 bases, and 6 bases stayed unmatched.

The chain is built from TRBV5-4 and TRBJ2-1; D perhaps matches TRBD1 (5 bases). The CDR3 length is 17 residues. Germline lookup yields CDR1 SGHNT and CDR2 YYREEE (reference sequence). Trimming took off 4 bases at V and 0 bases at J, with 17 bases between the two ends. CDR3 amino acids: CASSPSKGPSSYNEQFF. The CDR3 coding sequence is TGTGCCAGCAGCCCTTCGAAGGGGCCTAGCTCCTACAATGAGCAGTTCTTC.

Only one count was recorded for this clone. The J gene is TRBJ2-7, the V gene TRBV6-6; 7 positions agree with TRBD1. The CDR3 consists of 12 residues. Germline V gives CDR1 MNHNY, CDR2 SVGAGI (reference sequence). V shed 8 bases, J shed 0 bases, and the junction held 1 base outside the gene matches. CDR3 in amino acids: CASGQVSYEQYF. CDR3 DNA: TGTGCCAGCGGACAGGTCTCCTACGAGCAGTACTTC.

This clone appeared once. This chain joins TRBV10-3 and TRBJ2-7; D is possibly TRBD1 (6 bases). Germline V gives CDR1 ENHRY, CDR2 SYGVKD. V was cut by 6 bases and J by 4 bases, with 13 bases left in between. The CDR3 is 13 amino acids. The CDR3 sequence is CAIRPGQTYEQYF. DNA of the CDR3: TGTGCCATCAGGCCGGGACAAACGTACGAGCAGTACTTC.

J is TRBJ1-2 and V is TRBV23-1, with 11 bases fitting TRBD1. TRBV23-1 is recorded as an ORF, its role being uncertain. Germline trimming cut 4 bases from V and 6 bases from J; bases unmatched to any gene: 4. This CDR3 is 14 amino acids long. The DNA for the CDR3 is TGCGCCAGCAGTCGGACGGGACAGGGGGATGGCTACACCTTC. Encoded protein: CASSRTGQGDGYTF.

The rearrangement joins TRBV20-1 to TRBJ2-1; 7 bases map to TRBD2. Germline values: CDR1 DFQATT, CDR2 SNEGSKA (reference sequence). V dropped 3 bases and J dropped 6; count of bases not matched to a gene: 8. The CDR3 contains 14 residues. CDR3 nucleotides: TGCAGTGCTAGTCGGCTAGCGGCGATCAATGAGCAGTTCTTC. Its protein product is CSASRLAAINEQFF.

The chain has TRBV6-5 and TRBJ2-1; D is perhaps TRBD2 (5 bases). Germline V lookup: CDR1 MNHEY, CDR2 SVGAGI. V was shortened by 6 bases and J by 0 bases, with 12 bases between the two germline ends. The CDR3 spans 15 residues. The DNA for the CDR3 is TGTGCCAGCAGGATCGGAGGTGGCTCCTACAATGAGCAGTTCTTC. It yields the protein CASRIGGGSYNEQFF.

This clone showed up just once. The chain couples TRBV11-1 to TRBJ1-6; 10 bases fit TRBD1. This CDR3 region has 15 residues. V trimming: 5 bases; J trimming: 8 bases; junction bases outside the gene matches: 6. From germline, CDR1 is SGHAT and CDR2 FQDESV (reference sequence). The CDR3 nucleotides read TGTGCCAGCAGCCTTGGACAGGGGGGTGATTCACCCCTCCACTTT. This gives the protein CASSLGQGGDSPLHF.

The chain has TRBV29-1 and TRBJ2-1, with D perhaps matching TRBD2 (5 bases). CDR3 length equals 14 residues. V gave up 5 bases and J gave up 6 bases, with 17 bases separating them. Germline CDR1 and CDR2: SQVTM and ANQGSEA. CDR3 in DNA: TGCAGCGTTCTCTCGGGGAGTGATCGCAATGAGCAGTTCTTC. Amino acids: CSVLSGSDRNEQFF.

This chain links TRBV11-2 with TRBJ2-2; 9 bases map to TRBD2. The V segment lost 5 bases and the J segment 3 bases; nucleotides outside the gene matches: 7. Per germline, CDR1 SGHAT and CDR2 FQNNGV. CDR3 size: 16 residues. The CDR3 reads CASSILAGRYTGELFF. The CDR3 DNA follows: TGTGCCAGCAGCATCCTAGCGGGGCGATACACCGGGGAGCTGTTTTTT.